What follows are 26 T cell receptor beta chains derived from one specimen sequenced in a study of regulatory dendritic cells for organ transplantation. TCRdb keeps only in-frame clones here, not all; method: immunoSEQ multiplex PCR. Of some 18,000 clones listed, more than 60% are singletons. These receptors lack a known antigen. Sorted subsets were CFSE-labeled and cultured four to six days with allogeneic dendritic cells. The sample consisted of memory CD4+ T cells from blood cultured with regulatory dendritic cells. As to subset: CD45RO+ memory T cells. These receptor sequences come from a human donor in good health.

The genes are TRBV7-8 and TRBJ1-2; D might be TRBD1 (6 bases). V was pared by 8 bases and J by 4 bases, with 17 bases between. CDR1 and CDR2 from the germline V gene are SGHVS and FQNEAQ. The CDR3 consists of 14 residues. In nucleotides, the CDR3 is TGTGCCAGCCGACGTTCGACAGGAGCCTATGGCTACACCTTC. Its translation: CASRRSTGAYGYTF.

With respect to this clone: Other nucleotide sequences in the sample specify the same CDR3. The chain combines TRBV7-9 with TRBJ1-1; D unclear. V lost 5 bases, J lost 0 bases, and 7 bases lay in between. Germline CDR1 SEHNR, CDR2 FQNEAQ (reference sequence). The CDR3 covers 13 residues. The CDR3 DNA reads as TGTGCCAGCAGCCTTGACATGAACACTGAAGCTTTCTTT. It is translated as CASSLDMNTEAFF.

This rearrangement joins TRBV6-1 to TRBJ2-7, with a weak D call TRBD1 (7 bases). This CDR3 has 15 residues. CDR1 MNHNS and CDR2 SASEGT come from the germline V gene. The ends were cut back, 8 bases at V and 0 bases at J, with 17 bases in the middle. CDR3 bases: TGTGCCAGCGAGGGCGGGGACAGTAGCTCCTACGAGCAGTACTTC. This codes for CASEGGDSSSYEQYF.

This clone was seen a handful of times. The chain joins TRBV20-1 to TRBJ1-6, with no clear D. V lost 6 bases, J lost 19 bases, and 19 bases lay in between. Germline V gene lookup returns CDR1 DFQATT and CDR2 SNEGSKA (reference sequence). This CDR3 comprises 11 residues. CDR3 protein: CSATTGSRKHF. CDR3 DNA sequence: TGCAGTGCAACAACCGGGAGCCGAAAACACTTT.

The chain is built from TRBV28 and TRBJ2-7; 8 bases map to TRBD2. Germline V gene lookup returns CDR1 MDHEN and CDR2 SYDVKM. V was pared by 6 bases and J by 3 bases, with 13 bases of the junction left unmatched. This CDR3 is built from 16 residues. CDR3 region: CASRTAGGAANYEQYF. As DNA, the CDR3 is TGTGCCAGCAGAACCGCGGGGGGCGCCGCCAACTACGAGCAGTACTTC.

The genes are TRBV12-5 and TRBJ2-1; D call uncertain. V lost 3 bases and J lost 5, with 8 bases in between. In germline, CDR1 is LGHNT, CDR2 FRNRAP. The CDR3 totals 13 residues. The CDR3 DNA reads as TGTGCTAGTGGTTTAAGGGCGGACAATGAGCAGTTCTTC. It yields the protein CASGLRADNEQFF.

This clone was observed once. V usage is TRBV30 and J usage is TRBJ1-4; D is perhaps TRBD1 (6 bases). Germline V gives CDR1 GTSNPN, CDR2 SVGIG (reference sequence). The CDR3 has 17 residues. V gave up 0 bases and J gave up 1 base, with 15 bases separating them. The CDR3 nucleotides are TGTGCCTGGAGTGTTGGGGGAGGGGGAGTAACTAATGAAAAACTGTTTTTT. Residues: CAWSVGGGGVTNEKLFF. Drawing the rest from reference TRBV30 and TRBJ1-4, the complete variable domain is SQTIHQWPATLVQPVGSPLSLECTVEGTSNPNLYWYRQAAGRGLQLLFYSVGIGQISSEVPQNLSASRPQDRQFILSSKKLLLSDSGFYLCAWSVGGGGVTNEKLFFGSGTQLSVL.

J is TRBJ2-1 and V is TRBV7-2; 8 positions agree with TRBD2. With 3 bases clipped from V and 4 bases from J, the junction kept 5 bases outside the gene matches. The CDR3 runs 15 residues. In germline, CDR1 is SGHTA, CDR2 FQGNSA. Written as DNA, the CDR3 is TGTGCCAGCAGCTTTGCGCGGGAGGTGTACAATGAGCAGTTCTTC. Protein sequence: CASSFAREVYNEQFF. The whole variable domain, filled in from reference TRBV7-2 and TRBJ2-1, reads GAGVSQSPSNKVTEKGKDVELRCDPISGHTALYWYRQSLGQGLEFLIYFQGNSAPDKSGLPSDRFSAERTGGSVSTLTIQRTQQEDSAVYLCASSFAREVYNEQFFGPGTRLTVL.

This rearrangement joins TRBV6-6 to TRBJ1-5, with D unclear. There are 16 residues in the CDR3. CDR1 and CDR2 from the germline V gene are MNHNY and SVGAGI (reference sequence). The germline V and J ends were trimmed by 5 bases and 2 bases, with 16 bases remaining between them. The DNA for the CDR3 is TGTGCCAGCAGTCCTTTAATTTTGCGGGGCAATCAGCCCCAGCATTTT. Its protein product is CASSPLILRGNQPQHF.

This sequence joins TRBV6-5 and TRBJ1-1; D not certain. The CDR3 totals 15 residues. V lost 2 bases and J lost 0, with 10 bases in between. Germline CDR1 and CDR2: MNHEY and SVGAGI. The CDR3 is CASSYGGTLNTEAFF. The CDR3 bases are TGTGCCAGCAGTTACGGAGGAACCCTGAACACTGAAGCTTTCTTT.

This chain uses TRBV11-3 with TRBJ2-3, with 13 bases that match TRBD2. Trimming at V came to 4 bases and at J to 2 bases, leaving 3 bases not matched to a gene. The CDR3 length is 16 residues. Germline CDR1 reads SGHNT; CDR2 reads YENEEA. CDR3 region: CASSSGLAGDTDTQYF. CDR3 sequence (DNA): TGTGCCAGCAGCTCTGGACTAGCGGGGGACACAGATACGCAGTATTTT.

V and J are TRBV5-1 and TRBJ1-5; TRBD1 aligns across 8 bases. V was clipped by 6 bases and J by 5 bases; unmatched bases: 7. The CDR3 extends over 14 amino acids. Germline V gene sequence: CDR1 SGHRS, CDR2 YFSETQ. The CDR3 sequence is CASTKTGGDQPQHF. DNA for the CDR3: TGCGCCAGCACCAAAACAGGGGGGGATCAGCCCCAGCATTTT.

The V call is TRBV5-1, the J call TRBJ1-1; D is perhaps TRBD1 (6 bases). The germline V and J ends were trimmed by 4 bases and 1 base, with 11 bases remaining between them. In germline, CDR1 is SGHRS, CDR2 YFSETQ. The CDR3 runs to 14 residues. CDR3 DNA sequence: TGCGCCAGCAGCAGACAGGCGTCGAACACTGAAGCTTTCTTT. It codes for CASSRQASNTEAFF.

This chain connects TRBV27 to TRBJ2-2, with TRBD2 as a possible D gene (6 bases). V gave up 7 bases and J gave up 6 bases, with 15 bases separating them. The CDR3 spans 14 residues. Germline V lookup: CDR1 MNHEY, CDR2 SMNVEV (reference sequence). The CDR3 coding sequence is TGTGCCAGCACCAGGGACTCACGGGCCGGGGAGCTGTTTTTT. This codes for CASTRDSRAGELFF.

This rearrangement joins TRBV7-9 to TRBJ2-3; unclear D gene. The CDR3 runs 15 residues. V lost 10 bases, J lost 0 bases, and 17 bases lay in between. Germline V gives CDR1 SEHNR, CDR2 FQNEAQ (reference sequence). The CDR3 nucleotides read TGTGCCACCGATAGGACGGGCATAAGCACAGATACGCAGTATTTT. Translating gives CATDRTGISTDTQYF.

This chain links TRBV5-1 with TRBJ2-1; 7 bases agree with TRBD2. This CDR3 comprises 15 residues. Losses at the gene ends were 4 bases for V and 3 bases for J; bases not matched to a gene: 7. Germline-derived CDR1 and CDR2 are SGHRS and YFSETQ. Here the CDR3 DNA reads TGCGCCAGCAGCCCCCGGGGGGACCTCTACAATGAGCAGTTCTTC. Translated, it gives CASSPRGDLYNEQFF.

V usage is TRBV18 and J usage is TRBJ2-3; no clear D. V dropped 5 bases and J dropped 0 bases, with 9 bases sitting between them. Germline V gene data show CDR1 as KGHSH and CDR2 as LQKENI. The CDR3 loop spans 14 amino acids. CDR3 coding DNA: TGTGCCAGCTCATCCGACCCTAGCACAGATACGCAGTATTTT. Translating gives CASSSDPSTDTQYF.

This chain joins TRBV27 and TRBJ2-2; D may be TRBD1 or TRBD2 (7 bases each). Germline CDR1 reads MNHEY; CDR2 reads SMNVEV (reference sequence). V lost 3 bases to trimming and J lost 3 bases, with 11 bases between them. This CDR3 has 15 residues. The CDR3 nucleotides read TGTGCCAGCAGTTTCCAGGGGGGGGACACCGGGGAGCTGTTTTTT. This sequence encodes CASSFQGGDTGELFF.

The chain has TRBV27 and TRBJ2-3, with 11 nucleotides matching TRBD2. This CDR3 contains 18 residues. Germline trimming cut 10 bases from V and 0 bases from J; bases unmatched to any gene: 15. In germline, CDR1 is MNHEY, CDR2 SMNVEV (reference sequence). CDR3 amino acids: CATRTWASGGLSTDTQYF. CDR3 bases: TGTGCCACCCGCACCTGGGCTAGCGGGGGGCTAAGCACAGATACGCAGTATTTT.

This chain connects TRBV10-2 to TRBJ1-5, with D uncertain. This CDR3 region has 14 residues. V gave up 3 bases and J gave up 3 bases, with 9 bases separating them. From germline, CDR1 is WSHSY and CDR2 SAAADI. CDR3 nucleotides: TGCGCCAGCAGTGAAGGAGGGATCAATCAGCCCCAGCATTTT. Protein sequence: CASSEGGINQPQHF.

Note on this clone: The missing conserved phenylalanine or tryptophan at the end of this CDR3 makes a read error likely. The DNA is left out, because the CDR3 cannot be placed on it with certainty; the CDR3 is given as TCRdb lists it. This chain connects TRBV20-1 to TRBJ1-4. CDR1 is DFQATT, CDR2 SNEGSKA, per germline (reference sequence). The CDR3 spans 10 residues, counting both ends. This CDR3 is CSARGNEGPV.

V gene TRBV2 combines with J gene TRBJ2-7; D ambiguous. There are 12 residues in the CDR3. V was clipped by 7 bases and J by 2 bases, with 9 bases between them. Germline CDR1 SNHLY, CDR2 FYNNEI. CDR3 sequence: CASTQATYEQYF. Here the CDR3 DNA reads TGTGCCAGCACGCAGGCAACCTACGAGCAGTACTTC.

This clone was seen only once. The V and J genes are TRBV2 and TRBJ2-5, with D unresolved. This CDR3 is 9 amino acids long. V was pared by 8 bases and J by 5 bases, with 3 bases between. Germline V gene sequence: CDR1 SNHLY, CDR2 FYNNEI. The CDR3 sequence is CASGETQYF. The CDR3 nucleotides read TGTGCCAGCGGGGAGACCCAGTACTTC.

The rearrangement links TRBV27 to TRBJ2-1; TRBD1 matches 7 bases. The germline V gene has CDR1 MNHEY and CDR2 SMNVEV (reference sequence). CDR3 length: 15 amino acids. V dropped 6 bases and J dropped 4; count of bases not matched to a gene: 9. CDR3 coding DNA: TGTGCCAGCAGGACGACAGGGATGGCTTACAATGAGCAGTTCTTC. It is translated as CASRTTGMAYNEQFF.

This rearrangement joins TRBV30 to TRBJ1-2; possible D gene TRBD1, 5 bases. This CDR3 comprises 13 residues. Germline loops: CDR1 GTSNPN, CDR2 SVGIG (reference sequence). V gave up 3 bases and J gave up 4 bases, with 12 bases separating them. CDR3 residues: CAWSPDRTYGYTF. The CDR3 nucleotides read TGTGCCTGGAGCCCTGACAGAACCTATGGCTACACCTTC.

The J gene is TRBJ2-3, the V gene TRBV7-6, with TRBD2 matching 8 bases. The junction had 6 bases not matched to a gene; V was cut back by 5 bases and J by 2 bases. Germline assignment: CDR1 SGHVS and CDR2 FNYEAQ. The CDR3 is 15 amino acids. CDR3 amino acids: CASSARGGFTDTQYF. The CDR3 region has the DNA TGTGCCAGCAGCGCCCGGGGGGGCTTCACAGATACGCAGTATTTT.